The rows below give T cell receptor beta chains drawn from one sample of a study of CD8 T cells in Susac syndrome. TCRdb passed the immunoSEQ multiplex PCR reads through MiXCR, listing each CDR3 protein once. The table shows about 94,000 distinct CDR3 sequences, with about 95% occurring only once. Sequences were obtained from CD4+ T cells from PBMCs. The receptors were sampled from a human donor with Susac syndrome. The CDR3 runs from the conserved cysteine through the conserved F or W. D genes are given only for firm matches. The size of a clone is reported for some rows only, either as once, few or many, or as a class for expanded clones.

j_call d_call v_call clone_size cdr3_aa cdr3_nt
TRBJ1-5 - TRBV2 - CASSRYSNQPQHF TGTGCCAGCAGCCGATATAGCAATCAGCCCCAGCATTTT
TRBJ2-1 - TRBV9 - CASSVRPYNEQFF TGTGCCAGCAGCGTCAGACCCTACAATGAGCAGTTCTTC
TRBJ2-1 - TRBV19 - CASSITGRYNEQFF TGTGCCAGTAGTATCACCGGACGTTACAATGAGCAGTTCTTC
TRBJ1-2 - TRBV15 - CATTLGVGADYGYTF TGTGCCACCACCCTAGGAGTCGGGGCAGACTATGGCTACACCTTC
TRBJ2-3 TRBD2 TRBV7-2 - CASSLLGTSGDTQYF TGTGCCAGCAGCTTATTAGGGACTAGCGGAGATACGCAGTATTTT
TRBJ2-2 TRBD2 TRBV7-2 - CASSGLVNTGELFF TGTGCCAGCAGCGGACTAGTCAACACCGGGGAGCTGTTTTTT
TRBJ2-5 - TRBV5-4 - CASSWDGQETQYF TGTGCCAGCAGCTGGGACGGACAAGAGACCCAGTACTTC
TRBJ1-5 TRBD1 TRBV20-1 - CSAGDRAQPQHF TGCAGTGCTGGGGACAGGGCCCAGCCCCAGCATTTT
TRBJ2-1 TRBD2 TRBV20-1 once CSAPLAAGDYEQFF TGCAGTGCTCCCCTTGCGGCGGGGGATTATGAGCAGTTCTTC
TRBJ2-7 TRBD1 TRBV10-3 - CAISETGTGLRAPYEQYF TGTGCCATCAGTGAGACAGGGACAGGGCTACGGGCTCCCTACGAGCAGTACTTC
TRBJ2-1 - TRBV6-5 - CASSLARNAYNEQFF TGTGCCAGCAGCCTAGCCCGAAACGCCTACAATGAGCAGTTCTTC
TRBJ2-1 TRBD1 TRBV9 - CASSVVDRGFNEQFF TGTGCCAGCAGCGTAGTGGACAGGGGTTTCAATGAGCAGTTCTTC
TRBJ2-7 - TRBV5-4 - CASSLFNAGPTYEQYF TGTGCCAGCAGCTTGTTCAACGCAGGGCCTACCTACGAGCAGTACTTC
TRBJ1-2 - TRBV14 - CASSQHPGDGYTF TGTGCCAGCAGCCAACACCCCGGTGATGGCTACACCTTC
TRBJ2-3 TRBD2 TRBV18 - CASSPWGGNTDTQYF TGTGCCAGCTCACCCTGGGGAGGGAACACAGATACGCAGTATTTT
TRBJ1-5 - TRBV20-1 once CSAHIAGQGLGQPQHF TGCAGTGCCCATATTGCGGGCCAAGGTTTGGGTCAGCCCCAGCATTTT
TRBJ2-7 TRBD2 TRBV20-1 - CSAPGLAGGSSYEQYF TGCAGTGCCCCCGGACTAGCGGGGGGGAGCTCCTACGAGCAGTACTTC
TRBJ1-2 - TRBV11-2 once CASSLGTGTYGYTF TGTGCCAGCAGCTTAGGAACAGGGACCTATGGCTACACCTTC
TRBJ1-6 TRBD1 TRBV7-2 - CASSLHGQGDSPLHF TGTGCCAGCAGCCTACATGGACAGGGTGATTCACCCCTCCACTTT
TRBJ2-1 - TRBV27 - CASSLSRGFGNEQFF TGTGCCAGCAGTTTATCTCGGGGGTTTGGTAATGAGCAGTTCTTC
TRBJ2-1 - TRBV5-1 - CASRGGTTALSYNEQFF TGCGCCAGCAGGGGCGGGACCACAGCGCTCTCCTACAATGAGCAGTTCTTC
TRBJ1-1 - TRBV7-8 - CASSRTDKNTEAFF TGTGCCAGCAGCCGGACAGACAAGAACACTGAAGCTTTCTTT
TRBJ1-6 TRBD1 TRBV6-5 - CASSPGQAVSPLHF TGTGCCAGCAGCCCGGGACAGGCCGTTTCACCCCTCCACTTT
TRBJ1-3 TRBD1 TRBV12-3/TRBV12-4 once CASSLSRGLGNTIYF TGTGCCAGCAGTTTAAGCAGGGGGCTGGGAAACACCATATATTTT
TRBJ1-1 - TRBV2 - CASIGLGTAEAFF TGTGCCAGCATAGGCTTAGGAACCGCTGAAGCTTTCTTT
TRBJ2-7 TRBD2 TRBV14 - CASSQPLAVGEQYF TGTGCCAGCAGCCAACCCCTAGCGGTAGGGGAGCAGTACTTC
TRBJ2-3 - TRBV18 - CASSPPGQQHIGTQYF TGTGCCAGCTCACCCCCTGGACAGCAGCATATTGGTACGCAGTATTTT
TRBJ1-1 - TRBV5-1 - CASRAGENTEAFF TGCGCCAGCCGCGCGGGGGAGAACACTGAAGCTTTCTTT
TRBJ1-2 - TRBV7-3 - CASSLDTNYGYTF TGTGCCAGCAGCTTGGACACAAACTATGGCTACACCTTC
TRBJ1-1 - TRBV3-1 - CASSQSGPNTEAFF TGTGCCAGCAGCCAATCCGGGCCAAACACTGAAGCTTTCTTT
TRBJ1-2 - TRBV21-1 - CASSKAKCPNYGYTF TGTGCCAGCAGCAAAGCCAAGTGCCCTAACTATGGCTACACCTTC
TRBJ2-1 TRBD2 TRBV14 - CASSPSRLAGDNEQFF TGTGCCAGCAGCCCTAGCAGACTAGCGGGGGACAATGAGCAGTTCTTC
TRBJ2-7 - TRBV12-3/TRBV12-4 - CASSTSGEQYF -
TRBJ1-2 - TRBV5-1 - CASMNRSGYTF TGCGCCAGTATGAATCGTAGTGGCTACACCTTC
TRBJ1-2 - TRBV2 - CASKRLDYGYTF TGTGCCAGCAAAAGGCTGGACTATGGCTACACCTTC
TRBJ1-1 - TRBV29-1 - CSTSLGTGGTEAFF TGCAGCACCTCTCTCGGGACTGGGGGCACTGAAGCTTTCTTT
TRBJ2-3 - TRBV28 - CATRVEDTQYF TGTGCCACCCGAGTCGAGGATACGCAGTATTTT
TRBJ1-1 - TRBV30 - CAWSNVETTEAFF TGTGCCTGGTCTAATGTGGAGACCACTGAAGCTTTCTTT
TRBJ2-3 - TRBV5-4 - CASSYSRGTDTQYF TGTGCCAGCAGCTATAGCAGGGGCACAGATACGCAGTATTTT
TRBJ2-1 TRBD2 TRBV9 - CASSVSGGENEQFF TGTGCCAGCAGCGTTAGCGGGGGCGAGAATGAGCAGTTCTTC
TRBJ2-7 - TRBV11-2 - CASSLVTYEQYF TGTGCCAGCAGCTTAGTTACCTACGAGCAGTACTTC
TRBJ1-2 TRBD1 TRBV3-1 - CASSSGTAGYTF TGTGCCAGCAGTTCCGGGACAGCAGGCTACACCTTC
TRBJ2-2 - TRBV20-1 - CSARADYPRGRELFF TGCAGTGCTAGAGCCGACTACCCGCGGGGACGGGAGCTGTTTTTT
TRBJ2-5 - TRBV7-2 - CASSFTREETQYF TGTGCCAGCAGCTTCACAAGGGAGGAGACCCAGTACTTC
TRBJ2-5 TRBD1 TRBV6-6 - CASSWTGMETQYF TGTGCCAGCAGTTGGACAGGGATGGAGACCCAGTACTTC
TRBJ2-7 - TRBV6-5 - CASSAGLGEQYF TGTGCCAGCAGTGCCGGATTAGGAGAGCAGTACTTC
TRBJ2-5 TRBD2 TRBV9 - CASSGGLGRETQYF TGTGCCAGCAGCGGGGGACTAGGACGGGAGACCCAGTACTTC
TRBJ2-2 TRBD2 TRBV10-3 - CAISVGLAANTGELFF TGTGCCATCAGTGTCGGCCTAGCGGCGAACACCGGGGAGCTGTTTTTT
TRBJ1-5 - TRBV20-1 - CSAREFPGADNQPQHF TGCAGTGCTAGAGAGTTCCCCGGGGCGGACAATCAGCCCCAGCATTTT
TRBJ2-7 TRBD1 TRBV10-3 - CAISGDRGRNEQYF TGTGCCATCAGTGGGGACAGGGGGCGCAACGAGCAGTACTTC
TRBJ1-1 - TRBV14 once CASSQDVRGTAFF TGTGCCAGCAGCCAAGATGTGCGGGGGACAGCTTTCTTT
TRBJ2-5 - TRBV21-1 - CASSKDSVGETQYF TGTGCCAGCAGCAAAGACTCGGTCGGCGAGACCCAGTACTTC
TRBJ2-5 TRBD2 TRBV4-1 - CASKGTSQETQYF TGCGCCAGCAAAGGGACTAGTCAAGAGACCCAGTACTTC
TRBJ2-2 TRBD2 TRBV20-1 - CSARPGGPNTGELFF TGCAGTGCTAGACCGGGGGGGCCGAACACCGGGGAGCTGTTTTTT
TRBJ2-1 - TRBV28 - CASSVPPGDEQFF TGTGCCAGCAGTGTCCCCCCGGGGGATGAGCAGTTCTTC
TRBJ2-1 - TRBV20-1 - CSAGSSYNEQFF TGCAGTGCGGGGAGCTCCTACAATGAGCAGTTCTTC